The sequence of this T cell receptor (beta chain) was determined in a study of cytomegalovirus exposure and HLA in healthy donors. Whole-study results and caveats: Cytomegalovirus association was assigned to about 180 TCR beta chains. The only immune exposure information that was available was CMV serostatus. TCR beta sequences reportedly predicted most subjects' HLA-A and HLA-B alleles accurately.

Researchers ran the PCR with 60 Vbeta and 13 Jbeta primers. TCRdb keeps only in-frame clones here, not all; method: immunoSEQ multiplex PCR. The sample consists of about 200,000 clones, around 76% of them appearing once. On this clone: The antigen remains unidentified.

There were likely unrecorded immune exposures, though donors were nominally healthy when sampled. The TCR originated in a man aged 40-55 years in good health and CMV-seropositive. The sample taken for sequencing was PBMCs.

In DNA form, the CDR3 reads TGTGCCAGCAGCTTAGGGGGCGGGCTAGCGGGAGGCGAGCAGTACTTC. Translated: CASSLGGGLAGGEQYF. This chain uses TRBV7-6 with TRBJ2-7; TRBD2 matches at 11 bases. Germline lookup yields CDR1 SGHVS and CDR2 FNYEAQ. V lost 1 base to trimming and J lost 6 bases; unmatched junction nucleotides: 8. The CDR3 consists of 16 residues.